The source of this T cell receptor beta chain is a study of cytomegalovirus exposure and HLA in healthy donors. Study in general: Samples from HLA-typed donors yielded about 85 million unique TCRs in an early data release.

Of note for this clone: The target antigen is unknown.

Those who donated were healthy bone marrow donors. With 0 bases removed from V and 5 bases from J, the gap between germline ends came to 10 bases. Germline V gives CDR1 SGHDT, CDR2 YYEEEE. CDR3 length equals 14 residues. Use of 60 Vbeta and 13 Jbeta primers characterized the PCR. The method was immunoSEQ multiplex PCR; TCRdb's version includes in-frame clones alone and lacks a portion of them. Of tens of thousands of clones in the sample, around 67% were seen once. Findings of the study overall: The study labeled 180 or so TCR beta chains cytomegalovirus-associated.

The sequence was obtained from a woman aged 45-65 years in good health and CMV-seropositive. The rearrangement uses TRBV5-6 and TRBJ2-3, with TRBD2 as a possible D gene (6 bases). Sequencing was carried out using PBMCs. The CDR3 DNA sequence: TGTGCCAGCAGCTTGGCGGGGGTTGTAGATACGCAGTATTTT. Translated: CASSLAGVVDTQYF.